The rows below give T cell receptor beta chains drawn from one sample of a study of tumor-infiltrating lymphocytes in localized non-small cell lung cancer. Here immunoSEQ multiplex PCR was the method, and the copy in TCRdb shows in-frame clones only, minus some. Of some 9,300 clones listed, almost 80% are singletons. Sequenced: lung tumor tissue. The source is a human donor with non-small cell lung cancer. Both conserved end residues are part of each CDR3. A D gene is named only where the DNA matches it firmly. Clone size is stated in some rows and not others, as once, few, many or a class when expanded.

d_call	clone_size	v_call	j_call	cdr3_nt	cdr3_aa
TRBD1	few	TRBV18	TRBJ1-5	TGTGCCAGCTCACGGGGACAGTGGGCGGATCAGCCCCAGCATTTT	CASSRGQWADQPQHF
-	-	TRBV27	TRBJ1-5	TGTGCCAGCAGTTTATTGGGACCCTGGGGGAATCAGCCCCAGCATTTT	CASSLLGPWGNQPQHF
TRBD1	-	TRBV19	TRBJ1-4	TGTGCCAGTAGTATCGGACAGGCTAATGAAAAACTGTTTTTT	CASSIGQANEKLFF
-	-	TRBV5-4	TRBJ1-2	TGTGCCAGCAGTTTGGACGGGGGCTATGGCTACACCTTC	CASSLDGGYGYTF
-	-	TRBV25-1	TRBJ2-1	TGTGCCAGCAGCCGACTAGACAATGAGCAGTTCTTC	CASSRLDNEQFF
-	-	TRBV18	TRBJ2-2	TGTGCCAGCTCACTACACAGTGGGCCGAACACCGGGGAGCTGTTTTTT	CASSLHSGPNTGELFF
-	-	TRBV6-1	TRBJ1-1	TGTGCCAGCAGCCGGACAGTCAACACTGAAGCTTTCTTT	CASSRTVNTEAFF
-	once	TRBV6-4	TRBJ1-5	TGTGCCAGCAGTGACACCAGGCCCAAAGGGGAAAAAGGCAATCAGCCCCAGCATTTT	CASSDTRPKGEKGNQPQHF
TRBD1	-	TRBV5-4	TRBJ2-6	TGTGCCAGCAGCCCCCAGGACAGGGTTACTGGGGCCAACGTCCTGACTTTC	CASSPQDRVTGANVLTF
-	-	TRBV7-6	TRBJ2-5	TGTGCCAGCAGCCAAAGAGAGACCCAGTACTTC	CASSQRETQYF
TRBD1	-	TRBV5-1	TRBJ1-4	TGCGCCAGCAGCCCCGGGGGGACAGGGGATGAAAAACTGTTTTTT	CASSPGGTGDEKLFF
-	-	TRBV7-2	TRBJ1-2	TGTGCCAGCAGCTCGTCCTCTCCGGTGAACTATGGCTACACCTTC	CASSSSSPVNYGYTF
-	-	TRBV7-6	TRBJ2-6	TGTGCCAGCAGCCCCCGTCAGAGGGGGGCCAACGTCCTGACTTTC	CASSPRQRGANVLTF
-	once	TRBV7-9	TRBJ2-2	TGTGCCAGCCGAGCTTCCGGGGGGCGCGTCACCGGGGAGCTGTTTTTT	CASRASGGRVTGELFF
-	-	TRBV5-1	TRBJ2-2	TGCGCCAGCAGCCCGGGACCGGCGAACACCGGGGAGCTGTTTTTT	CASSPGPANTGELFF
-	-	TRBV30	TRBJ2-2	TGTGCCTGGAGGGCCTCCGGGGAGCTGTTTTTT	CAWRASGELFF
-	-	TRBV7-9	TRBJ1-6	TGTGCCAGCAGCCCTACAGGCCGGGATTCACCCCTCCACTTT	CASSPTGRDSPLHF
-	-	TRBV7-8	TRBJ2-2	TGTGCCAGCAAGACTACGGCCACCGGGGAGCTGTTTTTT	CASKTTATGELFF
-	-	TRBV28	TRBJ1-3	TGTGCCAGCAGCCCGATAGACCTTTCTGGAAACACCATATATTTT	CASSPIDLSGNTIYF
TRBD2	-	TRBV5-6	TRBJ2-3	TGTGCCAGCAGCTTGGAAGTACTAGCGGGGGGCCCAGTGGGTACGCAGTATTTT	CASSLEVLAGGPVGTQYF
-	-	TRBV7-2	TRBJ1-2	TGTGCCAGCAGCTTAGCGGGGAGGGCGGACTATGGCTACACCTTC	CASSLAGRADYGYTF
TRBD2	-	TRBV6-1	TRBJ2-1	TGTGCCAGCAACCTAGCGGGGGGGCCATACAATGAGCAGTTCTTC	CASNLAGGPYNEQFF
-	few	TRBV5-5	TRBJ1-1	TGTGCCAGCACCGGGGGGCCTGGCGGTGAAGCTTTCTTT	CASTGGPGGEAFF
-	-	TRBV27	TRBJ1-3	TGTGCCAGCAAAAGTCAGGGTGCGGGAAACACCATATATTTT	CASKSQGAGNTIYF
-	-	TRBV6-5	TRBJ1-1	TGTGCCAGCAGTTACAACAGCCGGAAGAACACTGAAGCTTTCTTT	CASSYNSRKNTEAFF
TRBD2	-	TRBV5-1	TRBJ2-3	TGCGCCAGCAGCTTGGTAGCTAGCGGGAGATCAGATACGCAGTATTTT	CASSLVASGRSDTQYF
-	-	TRBV7-8	TRBJ2-5	TGTGCCAGCAGCTTAGTGTTCTCCCCGTACCAAGAGACCCAGTACTTC	CASSLVFSPYQETQYF
-	-	TRBV9	TRBJ1-3	TGTGCCAGCAGCGTATCGTACTCTGGAAACACCATATATTTT	CASSVSYSGNTIYF
TRBD1	-	TRBV29-1	TRBJ2-6	TGCAGCGTTGAGGCGACAGGGTTCTCTGGGGCCAACGTCCTGACTTTC	CSVEATGFSGANVLTF
-	once	TRBV6-1	TRBJ2-7	TGTGCCACCGTCGAGCAGTACTTC	CATVEQYF
TRBD2	-	TRBV5-1	TRBJ2-5	TGCGCCAGCAGCCCCGGGAGGGGAGTAGTTAAAGAGACCCAGTACTTC	CASSPGRGVVKETQYF
-	-	TRBV4-2	TRBJ2-7	TGTGCCAGCAGCCCTTCCCCCTTTGGACTCAGATACGAGCAGTACTTC	CASSPSPFGLRYEQYF
TRBD2	-	TRBV27	TRBJ2-1	TGTGCCAGCAGTTTATTCAAGGCGGGAGTTTCCTACAATGAGCAGTTCTTC	CASSLFKAGVSYNEQFF
-	-	TRBV27	TRBJ1-2	TGTGCCAGCAGTCCTAAACAGGGACTGCGCTATGGCTACACCTTC	CASSPKQGLRYGYTF
TRBD1	-	TRBV5-1	TRBJ2-7	TGCGCCAGCAGCTTCTCGACAGGGCCCCTCTCCTACGAGCAGTACTTC	CASSFSTGPLSYEQYF
-	once	TRBV11-2	TRBJ2-1	TGTGCCAGCAGCTCCGGGGCAGAACTCTACAATGAGCAGTTCTTC	CASSSGAELYNEQFF
-	few	TRBV25-1	TRBJ2-1	TGTGCCAGCAGTGAAGGGTTCCGGGAGCAGTTCTTC	CASSEGFREQFF
-	-	TRBV5-6	TRBJ2-7	TGTGCCAGCAGCTTTTACAGGGCGAGCTACGAGCAGTACTTC	CASSFYRASYEQYF
-	-	TRBV5-1	TRBJ1-1	TGCGCCAGCCGCCCTGGGGGCAGCCTGAACACTGAAGCTTTCTTT	CASRPGGSLNTEAFF
-	-	TRBV6-1	TRBJ1-5	TGTGCCAGCAGTGGAGGGGGGAGCAATCAGCCCCAGCATTTT	CASSGGGSNQPQHF
-	-	TRBV29-1	TRBJ1-5	TGCAGCGTTGACGGAGGGTATCGCCAGCCCCAGCATTTT	CSVDGGYRQPQHF
-	few	TRBV5-1	TRBJ1-1	TGCGCCAGCAGCTTGGCCGGTGGCAGGGGTGTAGTCACTGAAGCTTTCTTT	CASSLAGGRGVVTEAFF
TRBD1	once	TRBV5-1	TRBJ2-7	TGCGCCAGCAGCACCGGGACAGGGAAAACCTACGAGCAGTACTTC	CASSTGTGKTYEQYF
-	-	TRBV6-6	TRBJ2-5	TGTGCCAGCAGTTACCCGGACGGCGGACAAGAGACCCAGTACTTC	CASSYPDGGQETQYF
-	once	TRBV9	TRBJ1-1	TGTGCCAGCAGCGTAGAGGGAATGAACACTGAAGCTTTCTTT	CASSVEGMNTEAFF
TRBD2	-	TRBV19	TRBJ2-1	TGTGCCAGTAGTATGGGACTAGCCTATGAGCAGTTCTTC	CASSMGLAYEQFF